This T cell receptor (beta chain) was retrieved from a study of control samples from healthy donors and cancer patients. The V gene's germline CDR1 is SGHKS and CDR2 YYEKEE (reference sequence). The CDR3 is made up of 15 amino acids. Trimming removed 2 bases from V and 0 bases from J, with 6 bases in between. Sequencing was performed with immunoSEQ multiplex PCR; in TCRdb, only in-frame clones are kept and a portion is missing. The sample has about 410,000 clones, approximately 90% seen once. Sequencing was done on a sample of PBMCs. V usage is TRBV5-5 and J usage is TRBJ1-6; D not resolved. The source is a man aged 35-49 years with head and neck cancer. For the CDR3, the DNA is TGTGCCAGCAGCTTTGAAAGCTCCTATAATTCACCCCTCCACTTT. Translating it yields CASSFESSYNSPLHF.